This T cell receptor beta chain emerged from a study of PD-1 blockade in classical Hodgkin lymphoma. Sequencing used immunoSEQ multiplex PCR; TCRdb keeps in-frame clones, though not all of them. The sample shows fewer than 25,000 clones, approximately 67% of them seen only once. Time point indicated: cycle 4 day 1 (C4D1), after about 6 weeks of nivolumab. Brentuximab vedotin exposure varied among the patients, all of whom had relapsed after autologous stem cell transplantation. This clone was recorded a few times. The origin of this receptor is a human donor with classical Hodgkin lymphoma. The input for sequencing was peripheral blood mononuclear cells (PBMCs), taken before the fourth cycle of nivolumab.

CDR3 coding DNA: TGTGCCAGCAGTGACGTCGGGGATACCTACGAGCAGTACGTC. Translated, it gives CASSDVGDTYEQYV. This chain connects TRBV6-1 to TRBJ2-7, with D possibly matching TRBD2 (5 bases). CDR3 length: 14 amino acids. V was shortened by 3 bases and J by 2 bases, with 11 bases between the two germline ends. Germline loops: CDR1 MNHNS, CDR2 SASEGT.